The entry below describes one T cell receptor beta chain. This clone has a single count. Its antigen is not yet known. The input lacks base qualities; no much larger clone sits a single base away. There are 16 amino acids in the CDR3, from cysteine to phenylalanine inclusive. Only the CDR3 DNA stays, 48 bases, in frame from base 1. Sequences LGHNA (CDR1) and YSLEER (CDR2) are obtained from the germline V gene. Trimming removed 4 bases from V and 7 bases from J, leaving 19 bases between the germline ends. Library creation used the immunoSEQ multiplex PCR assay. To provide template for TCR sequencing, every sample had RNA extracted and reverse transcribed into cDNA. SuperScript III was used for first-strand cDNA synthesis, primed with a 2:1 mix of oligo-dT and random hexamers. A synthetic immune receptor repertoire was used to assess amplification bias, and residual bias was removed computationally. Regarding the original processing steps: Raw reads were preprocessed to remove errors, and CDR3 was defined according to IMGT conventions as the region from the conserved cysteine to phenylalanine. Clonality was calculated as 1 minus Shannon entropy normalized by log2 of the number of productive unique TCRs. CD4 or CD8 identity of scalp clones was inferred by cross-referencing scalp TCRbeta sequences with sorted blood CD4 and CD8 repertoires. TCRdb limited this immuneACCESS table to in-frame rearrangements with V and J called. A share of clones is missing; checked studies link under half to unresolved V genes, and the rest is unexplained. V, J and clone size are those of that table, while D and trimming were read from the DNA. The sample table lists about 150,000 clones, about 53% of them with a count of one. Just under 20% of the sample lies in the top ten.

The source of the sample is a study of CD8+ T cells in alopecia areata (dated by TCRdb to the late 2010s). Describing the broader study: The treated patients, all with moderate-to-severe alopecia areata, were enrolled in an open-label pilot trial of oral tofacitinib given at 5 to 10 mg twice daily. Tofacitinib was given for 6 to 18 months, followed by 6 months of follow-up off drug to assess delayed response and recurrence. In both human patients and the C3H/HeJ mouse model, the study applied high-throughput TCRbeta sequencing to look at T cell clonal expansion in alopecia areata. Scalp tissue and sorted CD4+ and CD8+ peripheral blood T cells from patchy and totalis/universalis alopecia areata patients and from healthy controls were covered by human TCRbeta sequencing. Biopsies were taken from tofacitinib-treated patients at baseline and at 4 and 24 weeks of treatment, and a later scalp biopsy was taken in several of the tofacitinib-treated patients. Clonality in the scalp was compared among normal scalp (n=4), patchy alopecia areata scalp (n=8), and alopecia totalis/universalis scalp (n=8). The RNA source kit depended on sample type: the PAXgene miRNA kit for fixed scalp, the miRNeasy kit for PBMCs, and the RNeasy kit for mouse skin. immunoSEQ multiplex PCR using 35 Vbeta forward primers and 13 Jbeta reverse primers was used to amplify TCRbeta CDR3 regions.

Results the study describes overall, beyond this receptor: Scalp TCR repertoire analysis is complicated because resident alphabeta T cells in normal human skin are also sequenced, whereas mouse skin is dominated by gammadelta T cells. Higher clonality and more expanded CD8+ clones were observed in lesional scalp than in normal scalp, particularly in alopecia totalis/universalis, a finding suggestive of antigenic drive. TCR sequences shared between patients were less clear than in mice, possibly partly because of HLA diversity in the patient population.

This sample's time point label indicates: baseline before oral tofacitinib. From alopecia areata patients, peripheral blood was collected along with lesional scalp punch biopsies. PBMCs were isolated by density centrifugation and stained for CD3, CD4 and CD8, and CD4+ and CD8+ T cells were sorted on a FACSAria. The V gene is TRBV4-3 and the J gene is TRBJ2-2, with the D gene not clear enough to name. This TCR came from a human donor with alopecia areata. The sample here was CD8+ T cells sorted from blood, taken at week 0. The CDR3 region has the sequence CASSLDSRGPLGELFF. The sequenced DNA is TGCGCCAGCAGCCTCGACTCTAGAGGCCCCCTCGGGGAGCTGTTTTTT.